Listed below are T cell receptor beta chains from one sample, sequenced in a study of blood T cell repertoires in COVID-19. Sequenced by immunoSEQ multiplex PCR; TCRdb stores in-frame clones only, minus some. Of about 370,000 clones in the sample, about 90% are singletons; the top ten hold around 3%. The sequencing input was peripheral blood. The receptors stem from a woman under 40 with COVID-19, enrolled during active disease. The CDR3 runs from the conserved cysteine through the conserved F or W. Each record gives: V gene, D gene, clone size, J gene, CDR3 length, CDR3 protein, CDR3 DNA. D genes are given only for firm matches. The size of a clone is reported for some rows only, either as once, few or many, or as a class for expanded clones.

V gene: TRBV6-2/TRBV6-3; D gene: TRBD1; clone size: NA; J gene: TRBJ1-1; CDR3 length: 16; CDR3 protein: CASSYYSQGPGSEAFF; CDR3 DNA: TGTGCCAGCAGTTACTATTCACAGGGGCCCGGGAGTGAAGCTTTCTTT
V gene: TRBV12-3/TRBV12-4; D gene: NA; clone size: NA; J gene: TRBJ2-7; CDR3 length: 13; CDR3 protein: CASSLRGIGRQYF; CDR3 DNA: TGTGCCAGCAGTTTACGGGGGATTGGTCGGCAGTACTTC
V gene: TRBV12-3/TRBV12-4; D gene: NA; clone size: NA; J gene: TRBJ2-7; CDR3 length: 13; CDR3 protein: CASSLGGSYEQYF; CDR3 DNA: TGTGCCAGCAGTTTAGGCGGGTCCTACGAGCAGTACTTC
V gene: TRBV2; D gene: TRBD1; clone size: NA; J gene: TRBJ2-6; CDR3 length: 14; CDR3 protein: CASSSTTGVNVLTF; CDR3 DNA: TGTGCCAGCAGTTCTACGACAGGGGTGAACGTCCTGACTTTC
V gene: TRBV5-6; D gene: TRBD1; clone size: NA; J gene: TRBJ2-3; CDR3 length: 16; CDR3 protein: CASSLGQGVRTDTQYF; CDR3 DNA: TGTGCCAGCAGCCTAGGACAGGGGGTGCGCACAGATACGCAGTATTTT
V gene: TRBV2; D gene: TRBD1; clone size: NA; J gene: TRBJ2-6; CDR3 length: 17; CDR3 protein: CASRAGTGVSGANVLTF; CDR3 DNA: TGTGCCAGCAGAGCCGGGACAGGGGTCTCTGGGGCCAACGTCCTGACTTTC
V gene: TRBV4-1; D gene: TRBD1; clone size: NA; J gene: TRBJ1-1; CDR3 length: 15; CDR3 protein: CASSQGQGRNTEAFF; CDR3 DNA: TGCGCCAGCAGCCAAGGACAGGGGAGGAACACTGAAGCTTTCTTT
V gene: TRBV5-5; D gene: NA; clone size: NA; J gene: TRBJ2-2; CDR3 length: 16; CDR3 protein: CASSLRQAENTGELFF; CDR3 DNA: TGTGCCAGCAGCTTACGCCAAGCGGAGAACACCGGGGAGCTGTTTTTT
V gene: TRBV19; D gene: TRBD2; clone size: NA; J gene: TRBJ2-4; CDR3 length: 15; CDR3 protein: CASSIRAGVWNIQYF; CDR3 DNA: TGTGCCAGTAGTATTCGGGCGGGAGTTTGGAACATTCAGTACTTC
V gene: TRBV9; D gene: NA; clone size: NA; J gene: TRBJ2-3; CDR3 length: 15; CDR3 protein: CASSVGGAPTDTQYF; CDR3 DNA: TGTGCCAGCAGCGTTGGAGGGGCCCCAACAGATACGCAGTATTTT
V gene: TRBV29-1; D gene: NA; clone size: NA; J gene: TRBJ1-1; CDR3 length: 11; CDR3 protein: CSVAEDTEAFF; CDR3 DNA: TGCAGCGTCGCAGAAGACACTGAAGCTTTCTTT
V gene: TRBV19; D gene: TRBD1; clone size: NA; J gene: TRBJ1-5; CDR3 length: 15; CDR3 protein: CASSPPGQGNQPQHF; CDR3 DNA: TGTGCCAGTAGTCCTCCGGGACAGGGTAATCAGCCCCAGCATTTT
V gene: TRBV5-5; D gene: TRBD2; clone size: once; J gene: TRBJ2-1; CDR3 length: 16; CDR3 protein: CASSLSTSGGYNEQFF; CDR3 DNA: TGTGCCAGCAGCTTGTCAACTAGCGGGGGATACAATGAGCAGTTCTTC
V gene: TRBV11-2; D gene: TRBD2; clone size: NA; J gene: TRBJ2-2; CDR3 length: 17; CDR3 protein: CASNSLHSGGGTGELFF; CDR3 DNA: TGTGCCAGCAACTCCCTCCATAGCGGGGGAGGCACCGGGGAGCTGTTTTTT
V gene: TRBV4-2; D gene: NA; clone size: NA; J gene: TRBJ2-2; CDR3 length: 17; CDR3 protein: CASSQVGLGLGTGELFF; CDR3 DNA: TGTGCCAGCAGCCAAGTGGGGCTGGGCTTGGGCACCGGGGAGCTGTTTTTT
V gene: TRBV19; D gene: TRBD1; clone size: NA; J gene: TRBJ1-5; CDR3 length: 15; CDR3 protein: CARALDRGQNQPQHF; CDR3 DNA: TGTGCCAGAGCTCTGGACAGGGGTCAGAATCAGCCCCAGCATTTT
V gene: TRBV7-2; D gene: TRBD2; clone size: NA; J gene: TRBJ2-1; CDR3 length: 13; CDR3 protein: CASSIQRGNEQFF; CDR3 DNA: TGTGCCAGCAGCATCCAGCGGGGGAATGAGCAGTTCTTC
V gene: TRBV5-6; D gene: NA; clone size: NA; J gene: TRBJ1-6; CDR3 length: 12; CDR3 protein: CASSLGASPLHF; CDR3 DNA: TGTGCCAGCAGCTTGGGAGCATCACCCCTCCACTTT
V gene: TRBV5-1; D gene: NA; clone size: NA; J gene: TRBJ2-3; CDR3 length: 13; CDR3 protein: CASSLRQKDTQYF; CDR3 DNA: TGCGCCAGCAGCTTAAGACAAAAAGATACGCAGTATTTT
V gene: TRBV7-7; D gene: TRBD1; clone size: NA; J gene: TRBJ2-5; CDR3 length: 15; CDR3 protein: CASSITGGRLETQYF; CDR3 DNA: TGTGCTAGCAGCATAACAGGGGGGCGGTTAGAGACCCAGTACTTC
V gene: TRBV7-2; D gene: TRBD2; clone size: NA; J gene: TRBJ2-2; CDR3 length: 18; CDR3 protein: CASSLLARLAGDAGELFF; CDR3 DNA: TGTGCCAGCAGCTTACTGGCGAGACTAGCGGGGGATGCCGGGGAGCTGTTTTTT
V gene: TRBV5-6; D gene: NA; clone size: NA; J gene: TRBJ2-5; CDR3 length: 16; CDR3 protein: CASSLFPRETKETQYF; CDR3 DNA: TGTGCCAGCAGCTTGTTTCCCCGGGAGACGAAAGAGACCCAGTACTTC